This T cell receptor (beta chain) was obtained from a study of CXCR3-negative and CXCR3-positive naive CD8 T cells. Researchers prepared the TRB cDNA libraries using 5' RACE with UMI labels. For each CDR3 protein, TCRdb gives one entry from its re-call of the 5' RACE reads, without DNA. Across 48,000 or so distinct CDR3 sequences, the top ten clones capture approximately 16% of the sample. This CDR3 contains 13 residues. CDR1 is MRHNA and CDR2 is SNTAGT in the germline V gene. Of note for this clonotype: The antigen remains undetermined.

Whole-study findings and limits: Similar TRBV-TRBJ usage characterized naive CXCR3-negative and CXCR3-positive cells; memory cells differed. The study found comparably high diversity in both naive subsets and much lower diversity in memory CD8+ cells. CXCR3 levels fell partly with cryopreservation; most assays relied on fresh PBMCs.

The chain employs TRBV6-4 and TRBJ1-5; the D gene TCRdb calls, TRBD1, cannot be checked with no DNA. Sequenced material: memory CD8+ T cells from blood. The clonotype comes from a human donor in good health. Some clones in this sample may be carry-over from other donors' samples. The CDR3 spells CASSPGGKQPQHF.